This T cell receptor (beta chain) derives from a study of cytomegalovirus exposure and HLA in healthy donors. Study-wide points: Confirmation was obtained in vitro that a few CMV-associated chains are specific for CMV antigens. A later analysis linked a missense DCLRE1C variant to TCR beta V- and J-gene trimming. Analyses of presence and absence presupposed an approximately uniform sequencing depth across donors.

As regards this clone: Its antigen is unknown.

Use of 60 Vbeta and 13 Jbeta primers characterized the PCR. Some clones are missing from TCRdb's copy, which holds only in-frame ones; the method was immunoSEQ multiplex PCR. This table holds some 140,000 clones, approximately 85% found once. The CDR3 length is 12 residues. The germline gives CDR1 MNHEY, CDR2 SVGAGI. Trimming removed 8 bases at V and 4 bases at J, with 11 bases between. This receptor was obtained from a woman between 50 and 59 years old in good health and CMV-seropositive. The rearrangement joins TRBV6-5 to TRBJ1-1; no firm D call. Sequenced: PBMCs. CDR3: CASGVEGTEAFF. DNA of the CDR3: TGTGCCAGCGGGGTAGAGGGCACTGAAGCTTTCTTT.